Listed below are T cell receptor beta chains from one sample, sequenced in a study of persistence of HIV-infected CD4 T cells. No antigen has been identified for these receptors. Some clones are missing from TCRdb's copy, which holds only in-frame ones; the method was immunoSEQ multiplex PCR. The sample has 30,000 to 40,000 clones, 75% to 85% seen once. Sequencing used CD4+ T cells sorted from PBMCs after roughly 20-hour stimulation, obtained from a patient who received antiretroviral therapy. These receptors were collected from an adult woman with HIV who was CMV-seropositive. The conserved cysteine and the conserved F or W are not part of the CDR3 here.

v_call | cdr3_aa
TRBV19 | ASSAPSGGTYEQH
TRBV5-4 | ASGSGGYTDTQY
TRBV10-1 | ASSFTNTEAF
TRBV6-5 | ASSYSGLSPEQY
TRBV28 | ASSLIAISVDMTKKLF
TRBV20-1 | SAKNTGELF
TRBV15 | ATSRAYREQY
TRBV5-5 | ASSLDQGSDTQY
TRBV27 | ASSRNEYTEAF
TRBV18 | ASSPLLGGPETQY
TRBV15 | ATSRDARVDRSGYT
TRBV3-1/TRBV3-2 | ASGSGGDKLF
TRBV7-6 | ASSLWGGTGELF